Listed below are T cell receptor beta chains from one sample, sequenced in a study of Ad26.COV2.S vaccination and SARS-CoV-2 variants. Clones were sequenced by immunoSEQ multiplex PCR, and TCRdb holds only the in-frame ones, with some missing. The repertoire holds about 350,000 clones, 88% seen once, with about 6.4% in the top ten. The specimen comprised peripheral blood, sampled in a trial of Ad26.COV2.S vaccine versus placebo. Receptors originate from a person between 18 and 59 years old who received the Ad26.COV2.S COVID-19 vaccine or a placebo. CDR3s include the opening cysteine and the closing phenylalanine or tryptophan. D genes are given only for firm matches. Clone sizes are given selectively: once, few, many, or a class where the clone is expanded.

.	TRBJ1-1	TRBV4-3	TRBD1	15	TGCGCCAGCAGCCCCCATTCCGGGACAGGCACTGAAGCTTTCTTT	CASSPHSGTGTEAFF
.	TRBJ2-7	TRBV28	.	13	TGTGCCAGCAGTTTGATAGATCGGCACGAGCAGTACTTC	CASSLIDRHEQYF
once	TRBJ2-2	TRBV7-2	.	15	TGTGCCAGCAGCTTAGATAGGGCCGCAGCCGGGGAGCTGTTTTTT	CASSLDRAAAGELFF
.	TRBJ2-7	TRBV18	.	16	TGTGCCAGCTCACCCAGTCGGGGCGCTTCCGTCTACGAGCAGTACTTC	CASSPSRGASVYEQYF
.	TRBJ1-2	TRBV28	TRBD1	16	TGTGCCAGCAGTTTATTGGGACAGGGGGCCTACTATGGCTACACCTTC	CASSLLGQGAYYGYTF
.	TRBJ1-5	TRBV5-8	TRBD1	16	TGTGCCACCACCTCTAAAGGACAGGGGGCTGGTCAGCCCCAGCATTTT	CATTSKGQGAGQPQHF
.	TRBJ2-2	TRBV5-1	.	13	TGCGCCAGCAGCTTCGCCGATTCCGGGGAGCTGTTTTTT	CASSFADSGELFF
once	TRBJ1-2	TRBV19	.	12	TGTGCCACTAAGATCGCTAACTATGGCTACACCTTC	CATKIANYGYTF
.	TRBJ2-5	TRBV7-2	TRBD1	15	TGTGCCAGCAGCTTAGGGGGACAGCAACAAGAGACCCAGTACTTC	CASSLGGQQQETQYF
.	TRBJ2-7	TRBV27	.	15	TGTGCCAGCAGCTTAGGGGGACCGAACCCCTACGAGCAGTACTTC	CASSLGGPNPYEQYF
.	TRBJ1-2	TRBV19	.	12	TGTGCCAGTAGTATAAGTGGAGGTGGCTACACCTTC	CASSISGGGYTF
once	TRBJ2-3	TRBV30	.	15	TGTGCCTGGAGTGGGGTGGGGGGCGCCACAGATACGCAGTATTTT	CAWSGVGGATDTQYF
.	TRBJ2-5	TRBV5-6	.	16	TGTGCCAGCAGCTTGGGTTCTACTCCGCAGGTGGAGACCCAGTACTTC	CASSLGSTPQVETQYF
.	TRBJ1-2	TRBV20-1	.	13	TGCAGTGCTAGTCCAGGGACCTCGAATGGCTACACCTTC	CSASPGTSNGYTF
.	TRBJ2-7	TRBV19	.	15	TGTGCCAGTAGTATAGATCTGCAGGCTGTCGGCGAGCAGTACTTC	CASSIDLQAVGEQYF
.	TRBJ1-1	TRBV11-2	.	12	TGTGCCAGCAGCCGTTTGGGCTCTGAAGCTTTCTTT	CASSRLGSEAFF
.	TRBJ2-5	TRBV7-2	.	16	TGTGCCAGCAGCTTAGGCCCAGGGGAAGGACAAGAGACCCAGTACTTC	CASSLGPGEGQETQYF
.	TRBJ1-1	TRBV18	.	15	TGTGCCAGCTCACCGAGGGCAACAGCGAGCACTGAAGCTTTCTTT	CASSPRATASTEAFF
.	TRBJ1-3	TRBV7-3	.	13	TGTGCCAGCAGCTCCAGAGGGGGAAACACCATATATTTT	CASSSRGGNTIYF
.	TRBJ2-7	TRBV6-2/TRBV6-3	TRBD2	14	TGTGCCAGCAGCCAAGCGGGAGGGCCTGAAGAGCAGTACTTC	CASSQAGGPEEQYF
.	TRBJ2-1	TRBV7-3	.	13	TGTGCCAGCAGCCTCCCACCAGGGGTTGAGCAGTTCTTC	CASSLPPGVEQFF
.	TRBJ2-3	TRBV7-9	TRBD1	15	TGTGCCAGCAGCCTAGGGACAGGGATCTTTGATACGCAGTATTTT	CASSLGTGIFDTQYF
.	TRBJ2-2	TRBV5-1	TRBD1	18	TGCGCCAGCAGCCTGGTGGTAGGTGGACAGGGGAACACCGGGGAGCTGTTTTTT	CASSLVVGGQGNTGELFF
.	TRBJ2-1	TRBV6-6	.	12	TGTGCCAGCAGAGGGGCCTACAATGAGCAGTTCTTC	CASRGAYNEQFF
.	TRBJ1-2	TRBV5-1	TRBD1	17	TGCGCCAGCAGCCTGACTGGGACAGGGGGCGGGCAAATTGGCTACACCTTC	CASSLTGTGGGQIGYTF
.	TRBJ2-1	TRBV6-6	TRBD1	16	TGTGCCAGCAGTCGACCAAGGACAGGGTCAGACAATGAGCAGTTCTTC	CASSRPRTGSDNEQFF
.	TRBJ2-7	TRBV7-2	TRBD1	14	TGTGCCAGCAGCCCGGGACAGGGTGGTTACGAGCAGTACTTC	CASSPGQGGYEQYF
.	TRBJ2-5	TRBV7-2	.	13	TGTGCCAGCAGCTTAAGGGGCAAAGAGACCCAGTACTTC	CASSLRGKETQYF
once	TRBJ1-1	TRBV6-5	TRBD1	13	TGTGCCAGCACTCAGGGGGTTGGGACTGAAGCTTTCTTT	CASTQGVGTEAFF
.	TRBJ1-1	TRBV9	.	16	TGTGCCAGCAGCCCTAGGGGGGACGGGGAGAACACTGAAGCTTTCTTT	CASSPRGDGENTEAFF
.	TRBJ2-7	TRBV4-3	TRBD2	16	TGCGCCAGCAGCCTAGACCCAGGACTAGCGGAATACGAGCAGTACTTC	CASSLDPGLAEYEQYF
once	TRBJ1-1	TRBV2	.	14	TGTGCCAGCAAGGGTGAACAGGGATGGACTGAAGCTTTCTTT	CASKGEQGWTEAFF
.	TRBJ2-7	TRBV7-2	TRBD2	15	TGTGCCAGCAGCCCTAGGGGTCCTAGCGGTTACGAGCAGTACTTC	CASSPRGPSGYEQYF
.	TRBJ1-4	TRBV6-2/TRBV6-3	.	15	TGTGCCAGCAGTTATTCCGGGAAGGAGAATGAAAAACTGTTTTTT	CASSYSGKENEKLFF
.	TRBJ2-5	TRBV5-1	TRBD2	15	TGCGCCAGCAGCCCCGGGACTAGCGTACAGGAGACCCAGTACTTC	CASSPGTSVQETQYF
.	TRBJ1-6	TRBV20-1	.	13	TGCAGTGCTAGTCAGACAGTTAATTCGCCCCTCCACTTT	CSASQTVNSPLHF
once	TRBJ1-1	TRBV6-5	TRBD1	16	TGTGCCAGCAGTTACTCGTCGACAGGGGTGAACACTGAAGCTTTCTTT	CASSYSSTGVNTEAFF
.	TRBJ1-3	TRBV10-3	.	12	TGTGCCATCAGTAAAACGGGAAACACCATATATTTT	CAISKTGNTIYF
.	TRBJ1-2	TRBV18	TRBD1	15	TGTGCCAGCTCACCACAGGTTAACAGGGGGTCTGGCTACACCTTC	CASSPQVNRGSGYTF
.	TRBJ2-2	TRBV9	.	17	TGTGCCAGCACCACTAGAGGGGGGGCAGGGAGCACCGGGGAGCTGTTTTTT	CASTTRGGAGSTGELFF
.	TRBJ2-7	TRBV15	.	13	TGTGCCACCAGCAGGGGAGACAGCAACGAGCAGTACTTC	CATSRGDSNEQYF
.	TRBJ1-2	TRBV29-1	.	13	TGCAGCGCCCTCCAGGGGATAACTATTGGCTACACCTTC	CSALQGITIGYTF